The T cell receptor beta chain under discussion was sequenced for a study of blood T cell repertoires in COVID-19. As for the study in general: The study drew acute and convalescent COVID-19 samples from the United States, Italy and Spain.

Some clones are missing from TCRdb's copy, which holds only in-frame ones; the method was immunoSEQ multiplex PCR. The data show about 200,000 clones, with about 93% seen just once and 0.75% to 1% held by the top ten. Source material: peripheral blood. The TCR was taken from a man aged 55 to 70 with COVID-19, enrolled during active disease.

Here the CDR3 reads CAWTSSPLAGGPETQYF. The CDR3 nucleotides read TGTGCCTGGACTTCTTCCCCACTAGCGGGGGGGCCAGAGACCCAGTACTTC. The chain joins TRBV30 to TRBJ2-5; the match to TRBD2 covers 13 bases. The V gene end was trimmed by 4 bases and the J gene end by 4 bases; junction bases not matched to a gene: 12. The germline gives CDR1 GTSNPN, CDR2 SVGIG (reference sequence). The CDR3 contains 17 residues. Based on the CDR3 plus reference TRBV30 and TRBJ2-5, the full variable domain is SQTIHQWPATLVQPVGSPLSLECTVEGTSNPNLYWYRQAAGRGLQLLFYSVGIGQISSEVPQNLSASRPQDRQFILSSKKLLLSDSGFYLCAWTSSPLAGGPETQYFGPGTRLLVL.